The TCR beta chain under discussion was sequenced for a study of cytomegalovirus exposure and HLA in healthy donors. The germline CDR1 and CDR2 sequences are SGHNT and YYREEE (reference sequence). Trimming pared 4 bases from V and 11 bases from J, leaving 13 bases between. The CDR3 covers 13 residues. PCR amplification relied on 60 Vbeta primers (plus 13 Jbeta primers). The repertoire was sequenced with immunoSEQ multiplex PCR; TCRdb's copy has only in-frame clones and lacks some. The data hold around 170,000 clones, with 75% to 90% observed a single time. Donors in the study were healthy people who gave bone marrow.

The clonotype was recovered from a man between 40 and 49 years old in good health and CMV-seropositive. What was sequenced was PBMCs. This chain joins TRBV5-4 and TRBJ1-6; D possibly corresponds to TRBD1 (5 bases). CDR3 region: CASSGPGEAPLHF. CDR3 bases: TGTGCCAGCAGCGGCCCGGGGGAGGCACCCCTCCACTTT.